The clone carrying this TCR beta chain appeared many times. Its antigen is not known. A quantitative 5'-RACE method, one with molecular barcodes, was used to make TCR beta libraries. One entry per CDR3 protein results from TCRdb running MiXCR on the 5' RACE reads. The repertoire holds around 130,000 distinct CDR3 sequences, with roughly 8.8% as singletons. The data derive from a study of CD8 T cells in ankylosing spondylitis. Findings of the study overall: Relatively rare in peripheral blood, disease-linked clones were also CD8+. Disease-linked clones were reportedly significantly enriched in matched ankylosing spondylitis synovial fluid. What seemed typical of ankylosing spondylitis blood was a TCR beta motif built from fewer than ten highly homologous variants.

V was shortened by 3 bases and J by 1 base, with 7 bases between the two germline ends. The germline V gene has CDR1 LGHNA and CDR2 YNFKEQ. The CDR3 is made up of 13 amino acids. The chain combines TRBV4-2 with TRBJ2-7; D is possibly TRBD2 (5 bases). This sequence was found in a male donor with ankylosing spondylitis or in good health (not recorded which). Sequencing used blood, either unsorted or a sorted T cell fraction (not recorded which). CDR3 sequence (DNA): TGTGCCAGCAGCCAGGAGGTTTCCTACGAGCAGTACTTC. This codes for CASSQEVSYEQYF.